The 10 T cell receptor beta chains listed next were all sequenced from one sample in a study of T-cell reconstitution after alpha-beta-depleted transplantation in children. As it was prepared, the TCRbeta library received unique molecular identifiers. TCRdb ran MiXCR on the PCR reads and lists one entry per CDR3 protein. The table includes approximately 240,000 distinct CDR3 sequences, about a tenth detected once. This material consisted of PBMCs, taken before TCRalphabeta/CD19-depleted stem cell transplant. Receptors originate from a child younger than two with acute myeloid leukemia, due to receive a stem cell transplant.

This clonotype was counted ten times or more. The rearrangement joins TRBV20-1 to TRBJ2-2, with 8 bases that match TRBD2. V dropped 1 base and J dropped 1; count of bases not matched to a gene: 2. The CDR3 contains 15 residues. Germline V gives CDR1 DFQATT, CDR2 SNEGSKA (reference sequence). The CDR3 loop reads CSARGLAGNTGELFF. The CDR3, as DNA: TGCAGTGCTAGAGGTCTAGCGGGGAACACCGGGGAGCTGTTTTTT.

At least ten counts were recorded for this clonotype. The rearrangement joins TRBV20-1 to TRBJ2-5, with unresolved D. The V and J ends lost 0 bases and 4 bases respectively, with 9 bases between them. The germline V gene has CDR1 DFQATT and CDR2 SNEGSKA (reference sequence). The CDR3 runs to 13 residues. The CDR3 reads CSARDWRIETQYF. Here the CDR3 DNA reads TGCAGTGCTAGAGATTGGCGGATAGAGACCCAGTACTTC.

This clonotype was counted only a few times. The chain combines TRBV2 with TRBJ2-7; D remains unclear. The germline V gene has CDR1 SNHLY and CDR2 FYNNEI. The CDR3 loop spans 14 amino acids. The V end lost 5 bases, the J end lost 11 bases, and 22 bases lay between the germline ends. As DNA, the CDR3 is TGTGCCAGCAGTCCAATCTTCTCAAGCTCTTGGGAGTACTTC. Amino acids: CASSPIFSSSWEYF.

In this sample, this clonotype turned up many times. The genes are TRBV19 and TRBJ2-3, with D perhaps matching TRBD2 (6 bases). Trimming cost V 3 bases and J 6 bases, with 16 bases left between them. The CDR3 is 15 amino acids. Germline V gene sequence: CDR1 LNHDA, CDR2 SQIVND (reference sequence). CDR3 nucleotide sequence: TGTGCCAGTAGTATTACGGGAGTCTCCACCGATACGCAGTATTTT. This encodes CASSITGVSTDTQYF.

Concerning this clonotype: This clone may be a read error of a much larger clone one base away. The V and J genes are TRBV29-1 and TRBJ1-1; no clear D. CDR1 and CDR2 (germline): SQVTM, ANQGSEA. V lost 8 bases and J 1 base, leaving 14 bases between the germline ends. The CDR3 consists of 13 residues. The CDR3 protein is CSTSQVTNTEAFF. DNA for the CDR3: TGCAGCACGTCCCAGGTTACGAACACTGAAGCTTTCTTT.

This clonotype was seen repeatedly, ten times or more. This chain links TRBV5-1 with TRBJ1-1; D gene unclear. Germline V lookup: CDR1 SGHRS, CDR2 YFSETQ. This CDR3 is 14 amino acids long. The germline V and J ends were trimmed by 4 bases and 2 bases, with 12 bases remaining between them. The CDR3 DNA is TGCGCCAGCAGCCCCACGGCAAGTAACACTGAAGCTTTCTTT. This encodes CASSPTASNTEAFF.

In this sample, this clonotype turned up many times. The V gene is TRBV30, the J gene TRBJ2-2, with D uncertain. In germline, CDR1 is GTSNPN, CDR2 SVGIG (reference sequence). V was trimmed by 5 bases and J by 0 bases, leaving 10 bases between them. There are 14 residues in the CDR3. The CDR3 sequence: CAWLAEANTGELFF. In DNA, the CDR3 is TGTGCCTGGTTAGCTGAAGCGAACACCGGGGAGCTGTTTTTT.

Regarding this clonotype: This may be a read error: a much more frequent sequence differs by one nucleotide. This CDR3 reads CASSPGLRGNTEALF. CDR3 DNA sequence: TGCGCCAGCAGCCCTGGACTGCGGGGAAACACTGAAGCTTTATTT. The chain uses TRBV5-1 and TRBJ1-1; D is ambiguous. The CDR3 covers 15 residues. Germline assignment: CDR1 SGHRS and CDR2 YFSETQ.

This clonotype appeared many times. V gene TRBV18 combines with J gene TRBJ2-3; 8 bases agree with TRBD2. J was trimmed by 0 bases and V by 3 bases; bases with no gene match: 5. Per the germline V gene, CDR1 is KGHSH and CDR2 is LQKENI. The CDR3 has 16 amino acids. CDR3 loop: CASSPATSASTDTQYF. CDR3 nucleotides: TGTGCCAGCTCACCGGCGACTAGCGCCAGCACAGATACGCAGTATTTT.

This chain joins TRBV7-6 and TRBJ1-3; D possibly corresponds to TRBD1 (5 bases). Germline V gene sequence: CDR1 SGHVS, CDR2 FNYEAQ. The CDR3 has 15 residues. V dropped 4 bases and J dropped 4 bases, with 14 bases sitting between them. CDR3 in amino acids: CASSSQYEGGNTIYF. The CDR3 DNA sequence: TGTGCCAGCAGCTCCCAGTACGAGGGGGGAAACACCATATATTTT.